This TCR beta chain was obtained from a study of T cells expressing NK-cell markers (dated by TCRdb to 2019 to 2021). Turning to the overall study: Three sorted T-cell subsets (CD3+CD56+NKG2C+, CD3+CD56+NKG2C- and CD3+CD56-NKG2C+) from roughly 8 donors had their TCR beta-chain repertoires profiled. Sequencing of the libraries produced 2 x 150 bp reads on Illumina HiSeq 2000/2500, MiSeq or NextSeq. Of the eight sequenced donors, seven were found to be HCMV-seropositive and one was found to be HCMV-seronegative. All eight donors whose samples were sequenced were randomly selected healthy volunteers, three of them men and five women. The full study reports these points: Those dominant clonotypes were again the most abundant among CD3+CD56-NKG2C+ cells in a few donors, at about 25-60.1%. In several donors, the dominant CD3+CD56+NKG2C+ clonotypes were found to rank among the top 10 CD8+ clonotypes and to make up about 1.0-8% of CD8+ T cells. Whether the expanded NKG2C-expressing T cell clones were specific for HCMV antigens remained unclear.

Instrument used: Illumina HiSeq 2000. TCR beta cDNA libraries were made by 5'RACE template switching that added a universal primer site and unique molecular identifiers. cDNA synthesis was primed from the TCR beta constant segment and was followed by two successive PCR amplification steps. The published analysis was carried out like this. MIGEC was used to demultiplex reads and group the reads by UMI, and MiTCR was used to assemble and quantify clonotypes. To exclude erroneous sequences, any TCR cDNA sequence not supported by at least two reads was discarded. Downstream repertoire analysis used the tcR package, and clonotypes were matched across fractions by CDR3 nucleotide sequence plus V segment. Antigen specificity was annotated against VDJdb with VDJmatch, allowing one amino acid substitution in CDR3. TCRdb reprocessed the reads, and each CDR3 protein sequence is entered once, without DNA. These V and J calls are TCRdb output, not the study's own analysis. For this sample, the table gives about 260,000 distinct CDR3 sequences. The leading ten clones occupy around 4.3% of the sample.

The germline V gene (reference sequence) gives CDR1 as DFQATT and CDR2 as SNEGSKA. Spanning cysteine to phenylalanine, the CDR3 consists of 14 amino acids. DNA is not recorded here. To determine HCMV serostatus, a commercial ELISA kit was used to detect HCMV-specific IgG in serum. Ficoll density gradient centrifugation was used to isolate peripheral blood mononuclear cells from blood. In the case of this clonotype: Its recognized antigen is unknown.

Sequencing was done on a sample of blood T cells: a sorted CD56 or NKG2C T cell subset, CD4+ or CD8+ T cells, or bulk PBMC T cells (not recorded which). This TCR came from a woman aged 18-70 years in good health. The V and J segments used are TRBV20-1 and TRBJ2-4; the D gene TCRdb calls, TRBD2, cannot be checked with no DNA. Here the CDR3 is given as CSTKLAVAKNIQYF.